This T cell receptor (beta chain) was retrieved from a study of cytomegalovirus exposure and HLA in healthy donors. The overall study: Ancestry clustering placed around 80% of several hundred genotyped donors in the Caucasian-associated cluster. Broader study findings: Despite most TCR sequences being rare, some public TCRs occurred in many donors.

Turning to this clone: Its antigen remains unidentified.

The PCR employed 60 Vbeta primers together with 13 Jbeta primers. The repertoire was sequenced with immunoSEQ multiplex PCR; TCRdb's copy has only in-frame clones and lacks some. The sample has about 190,000 clones, roughly 80% seen once; the top ten hold less than 7%. V lost 1 base to trimming and J lost 3 bases; unmatched junction nucleotides: 1. This CDR3 is built from 15 residues. Germline V lookup: CDR1 SGHVS, CDR2 FQNEAQ. The clonotype originates from a man in his forties in good health and CMV-seropositive. The chain carries TRBV7-8 and TRBJ1-3; 9 positions match TRBD1. The sample comprised PBMCs. The CDR3 DNA reads TGTGCCAGCAGCTTAGGGACAGGGGTTGGAAACACCATATATTTT. The encoded protein is CASSLGTGVGNTIYF.